What follows are 25 T cell receptor beta chains derived from one specimen sequenced in a study of shared clonotypes between healthy human individuals. Sequencing used immunoSEQ multiplex PCR; TCRdb keeps in-frame clones, though not all of them. The sample yields 2 million or so clones, 85% to 95% seen once. The specimen was naive CD4+ T cells sorted from blood. As to subset: CD45RA+ positively selected. Receptors were obtained from a man between 18 and 35 years old in good health.

This chain links TRBV25-1 with TRBJ1-2; maybe TRBD1 (5 bases). Looked up from germline, CDR1 is MGHDK and CDR2 is SYGVNS. The CDR3 loop spans 16 amino acids. Trimming shortened V by 0 bases and J by 4 bases, and 15 bases separated the two germline ends. The CDR3 sequence: CASSEYGTPTFYGYTF. The DNA of the CDR3 is TGTGCCAGCAGTGAATATGGGACCCCAACCTTCTATGGCTACACCTTC.

This rearrangement joins TRBV6-5 to TRBJ2-7; D call uncertain. Germline CDR1 reads MNHEY; CDR2 reads SVGAGI. This CDR3 comprises 15 residues. Trimming stripped 7 bases from V and 0 bases from J, with 16 bases between. The CDR3 sequence is CASKVIADSSYEQYF. CDR3 DNA sequence: TGTGCCAGCAAGGTAATAGCCGATAGCTCCTACGAGCAGTACTTC.

The rearrangement links TRBV18 to TRBJ2-7, with D possibly TRBD2 on 5 matching bases. CDR1 is KGHSH, CDR2 LQKENI, per germline. The V end lost 0 bases, the J end lost 0 bases, and 15 bases lay between the germline ends. The CDR3 spans 17 residues. The DNA for the CDR3 is TGTGCCAGCTCACCACCTTGGCTAGCCGAAAGCTCCTACGAGCAGTACTTC. Translation gives CASSPPWLAESSYEQYF.

In DNA form, the CDR3 reads TGTGCCAGCAGTGGTCCTGGCGAGCAGTACTTC. It codes for CASSGPGEQYF. This chain uses TRBV6-9 with TRBJ2-7; the D is unclear. V lost 5 bases and J 6 bases, leaving 8 bases between the germline ends. The CDR3 totals 11 residues. CDR1 and CDR2 (germline): MNHGY, SVAAGI.

The V call is TRBV11-2, the J call TRBJ2-1; a weak D match, TRBD1 (5 bases). With 4 bases removed from V and 6 bases from J, the gap between germline ends came to 19 bases. Germline CDR1 SGHAT, CDR2 FQNNGV. CDR3 length: 16 residues. The chain's CDR3 is CASSSDPWSRGNEQFF. CDR3 sequence (DNA): TGTGCCAGCAGCTCTGATCCATGGTCTAGGGGCAATGAGCAGTTCTTC.

This clone was seen a few times. The chain combines TRBV28 with TRBJ2-7, with 7 bases aligning to TRBD2. J gave up 0 bases and V 6 bases, and 5 bases lay outside the gene matches. Germline CDR1 MDHEN, CDR2 SYDVKM. This CDR3 is 14 amino acids long. Here the CDR3 DNA reads TGTGCCAGCAGCCCCGGGGGGACCTCCTACGAGCAGTACTTC. Translation: CASSPGGTSYEQYF.

In the case of this clone: The sample holds other DNA sequences that translate to the same CDR3. The rearrangement uses TRBV5-4 and TRBJ2-5; D not resolved. Per the germline V gene, CDR1 is SGHNT and CDR2 is YYREEE (reference sequence). V lost 0 bases and J 2 bases, leaving 5 bases between the germline ends. This CDR3 contains 13 residues. Here the CDR3 reads CASSLGRQETQYF. The DNA of the CDR3 is TGTGCCAGCAGCTTGGGACGGCAAGAGACCCAGTACTTC. Together with reference TRBV5-4 and TRBJ2-5, the CDR3 gives the full variable domain: ETGVTQSPTHLIKTRGQQVTLRCSSQSGHNTVSWYQQALGQGPQFIFQYYREEENGRGNFPPRFSGLQFPNYSSELNVNALELDDSALYLCASSLGRQETQYFGPGTRLLVL.

The chain carries TRBV18 and TRBJ2-7, with 8 nucleotides matching TRBD2. The CDR3 consists of 15 residues. J gave up 2 bases and V 2 bases, and 5 bases lay outside the gene matches. CDR1 and CDR2 from the germline V gene are KGHSH and LQKENI. DNA of the CDR3: TGTGCCAGCTCACCATTCCGGGGGGGACCCTACGAGCAGTACTTC. Translating gives CASSPFRGGPYEQYF. Full variable domain (rest looked up from reference TRBV18 and TRBJ2-7): NAGVMQNPRHLVRRRGQEARLRCSPMKGHSHVYWYRQLPEEGLKFMVYLQKENIIDESGMPKERFSAEFPKEGPSILRIQQVVRGDSAAYFCASSPFRGGPYEQYFGPGTRLTVT.

Only one count was recorded for this clone. The rearrangement links TRBV6-5 to TRBJ1-6, with no clear D. Trimming pared 7 bases from V and 2 bases from J, leaving 12 bases between. Germline CDR1 reads MNHEY; CDR2 reads SVGAGI. The CDR3 extends over 15 amino acids. This CDR3 reads CASTLGRAYNSPLHF. The CDR3 region has the DNA TGTGCCAGCACATTAGGACGTGCCTATAATTCACCCCTCCACTTT.

The V gene is TRBV30, the J gene TRBJ1-2, with 9 bases fitting TRBD1. The V and J ends lost 5 bases and 8 bases, in that order; junction bases with no gene match: 9. The germline CDR1 and CDR2 sequences are GTSNPN and SVGIG (reference sequence). The CDR3 is made up of 13 amino acids. CDR3 sequence (DNA): TGTGCCTGGGAACCGGACAGGGGTGAGGGCTACACCTTC. Translating gives CAWEPDRGEGYTF. The full variable domain, its missing parts supplied by reference TRBV30 and TRBJ1-2, is SQTIHQWPATLVQPVGSPLSLECTVEGTSNPNLYWYRQAAGRGLQLLFYSVGIGQISSEVPQNLSASRPQDRQFILSSKKLLLSDSGFYLCAWEPDRGEGYTFGSGTRLTVV.

The gene calls are TRBV28 and TRBJ2-7; 9 positions agree with TRBD1. CDR3 size: 16 residues. Trimming removed 2 bases from V and 1 base from J; junction bases left unmatched: 6. Germline V lookup: CDR1 MDHEN, CDR2 SYDVKM. CDR3: CASSLGTGQASYEQYF. The CDR3 DNA follows: TGTGCCAGCAGTTTAGGGACAGGGCAAGCATCCTACGAGCAGTACTTC.

As to this clone: The sample contains more than one DNA sequence encoding this CDR3. This sequence joins TRBV7-2 and TRBJ2-7; D perhaps matches TRBD2 (5 bases). Trimming stripped 5 bases from V and 3 bases from J, with 11 bases between. Germline V lookup: CDR1 SGHTA, CDR2 FQGNSA. The CDR3 sequence is 13 residues long. The DNA for the CDR3 is TGTGCCAGCAGCCCGGCTGGACTCTACGAGCAGTACTTC. As protein: CASSPAGLYEQYF.

CDR3 protein: CASSVGSAGVLDTQYF. CDR3 nucleotide sequence: TGTGCCAGCAGCGTAGGGTCTGCGGGAGTCTTAGATACGCAGTATTTT. V usage is TRBV9 and J usage is TRBJ2-3, with 7 nucleotides matching TRBD2. Germline CDR1 is SGDLS and CDR2 is YYNGEE. The V gene end was trimmed by 0 bases and the J gene end by 5 bases; junction bases not matched to a gene: 9. CDR3 length: 16 residues.

The rearrangement joins TRBV4-1 to TRBJ2-6; D is perhaps TRBD2 (5 bases). The CDR3 consists of 18 residues. Trimming stripped 0 bases from V and 1 base from J, with 13 bases between. Germline V gene data show CDR1 as MGHRA and CDR2 as YSYEKL. This chain's CDR3 is CASSQDRLGLSGANVLTF. The CDR3 nucleotides read TGCGCCAGCAGCCAAGACAGGCTCGGACTGTCTGGGGCCAACGTCCTGACTTTC.

The rearrangement joins TRBV27 to TRBJ2-7; 7 positions match TRBD1. CDR1 is MNHEY and CDR2 is SMNVEV in the germline V gene (reference sequence). Trimming took 6 bases from V and 6 from J; bases not matched to a gene: 11. The CDR3 totals 14 residues. The CDR3: CASSPAGGGGEQYF. The CDR3 DNA reads as TGTGCCAGCAGCCCCGCAGGGGGTGGGGGCGAGCAGTACTTC.

The V call is TRBV11-2, the J call TRBJ2-2; no firm D call. The CDR3 contains 15 residues. V lost 0 bases to trimming and J lost 6 bases, with 11 bases between them. Looked up from germline, CDR1 is SGHAT and CDR2 is FQNNGV. In nucleotides, the CDR3 is TGTGCCAGCAGCTTAGAACCCCCCCCCTCCGGGGAGCTGTTTTTT. Its protein is CASSLEPPPSGELFF.

The rearrangement joins TRBV19 to TRBJ1-4; D is uncertain. CDR1 is LNHDA, CDR2 SQIVND, per germline (reference sequence). This CDR3 is built from 13 residues. Trimming shortened V by 7 bases and J by 7 bases, and 13 bases separated the two germline ends. This chain's CDR3 is CASISFDGEKLFF. Written as DNA, the CDR3 is TGTGCCAGTATTTCGTTCGATGGTGAAAAACTGTTTTTT.

The chain has TRBV5-6 and TRBJ2-7; D uncertain. Germline loops: CDR1 SGHDT, CDR2 YYEEEE. The CDR3 spans 14 residues. V was pared by 0 bases and J by 4 bases, with 11 bases between. The CDR3 is CASSLDTVRYEQYF. The CDR3 DNA reads as TGTGCCAGCAGCTTGGATACGGTGAGGTACGAGCAGTACTTC. The variable domain in full, completed from reference TRBV5-6 and TRBJ2-7, reads DAGVTQSPTHLIKTRGQQVTLRCSPKSGHDTVSWYQQALGQGPQFIFQYYEEEERQRGNFPDRFSGHQFPNYSSELNVNALLLGDSALYLCASSLDTVRYEQYFGPGTRLTVT.

This sequence joins TRBV2 and TRBJ1-2; D unresolved. The length of the CDR3 is 17 residues. V was pared by 2 bases and J by 2 bases, with 18 bases between. Germline CDR1 and CDR2: SNHLY and FYNNEI. CDR3 loop: CASSELGSFLGNYGYTF. In nucleotides, the CDR3 is TGTGCCAGCAGTGAATTGGGCAGTTTCCTGGGAAACTATGGCTACACCTTC.

This clone was recorded only once. V and J are TRBV4-1 and TRBJ2-2; D possibly corresponds to TRBD2 (7 bases). This CDR3 is 17 amino acids long. With 0 bases removed from V and 0 bases from J, the gap between germline ends came to 11 bases. CDR1 MGHRA and CDR2 YSYEKL come from the germline V gene. Here the CDR3 reads CASSQDAGAPNTGELFF. The CDR3 DNA is TGCGCCAGCAGCCAAGACGCGGGGGCCCCGAACACCGGGGAGCTGTTTTTT.

CDR3 coding DNA: TGTGCCTGGAGGATAGGGACAGGAAAACTGTTTTTT. This sequence encodes CAWRIGTGKLFF. This chain connects TRBV30 to TRBJ1-4; 8 bases map to TRBD1. The CDR3 is made up of 12 amino acids. Trimming cost V 3 bases and J 10 bases; bases outside gene matches: 4. CDR1 is GTSNPN and CDR2 is SVGIG in the germline V gene (reference sequence).

This chain joins TRBV29-1 and TRBJ1-1; possibly TRBD1 for D (6 bases). The CDR3 contains 13 residues. V lost 5 bases and J 3 bases, leaving 13 bases between the germline ends. Germline V gene sequence: CDR1 SQVTM, CDR2 ANQGSEA. CDR3 DNA: TGCAGCGTTCCTACAGGGAGTGACACTGAAGCTTTCTTT. It codes for CSVPTGSDTEAFF.

This clone was counted once. The rearrangement uses TRBV7-3 and TRBJ1-1, with D uncertain. Germline values: CDR1 SGHTA, CDR2 FQGTGA. This CDR3 has 15 residues. The V end lost 3 bases, the J end lost 4 bases, and 15 bases lay between the germline ends. The CDR3 reads CASSLVGGRITEAFF. DNA for the CDR3: TGTGCCAGCAGCTTGGTGGGCGGTCGGATCACTGAAGCTTTCTTT.

The chain has TRBV15 and TRBJ2-5; no clear D. V was trimmed by 0 bases and J by 3 bases, leaving 11 bases between them. Germline CDR1 reads LNHNV; CDR2 reads YYDKDF (reference sequence). The CDR3 totals 15 residues. The CDR3, as DNA: TGTGCCACCAGCAGAGATCGTACGGGTGAAGAGACCCAGTACTTC. Amino acid sequence: CATSRDRTGEETQYF.

Remarks on this clone: The sample holds other DNA sequences that translate to the same CDR3. This chain links TRBV27 with TRBJ1-5; D is uncertain. This CDR3 has 13 amino acids. Trimming cost V 3 bases and J 1 base, with 4 bases left between them. Germline lookup yields CDR1 MNHEY and CDR2 SMNVEV (reference sequence). DNA for the CDR3: TGTGCCAGCAGTTTTGTGAGCAATCAGCCCCAGCATTTT. Residues: CASSFVSNQPQHF.